Listed below are T cell receptor beta chains from one sample, sequenced in a study of cytomegalovirus exposure and HLA in healthy donors. Assay: immunoSEQ multiplex PCR; the TCRdb copy retains only in-frame clones and omits some. The table includes hundreds of thousands of clones, roughly 83% detected once. The material sequenced was PBMCs. These receptor sequences come from a woman under 30 in good health and CMV-seronegative. The conserved cysteine and the conserved F or W are not part of the CDR3 here. Some rows have no size entry. The others give once, few or many, or a class for an expanded clone.

CDR3aa	abundance	v_gene
ASSHRTGWRYNEQF	-	TRBV14
ASSRDGSSYNEQF	many	TRBV4-1
ASSLGGTGVNEKLF	-	TRBV7-9
ASSQETGKAYGYT	-	TRBV18
ASSSFGTGSAQF	once	TRBV27
ASISLGPQQRDTQY	-	TRBV28
ASSYPRTGEMDEQY	-	TRBV7-9
ASSPEVLNPF	few	TRBV18
ASKGSLQFSGGELF	-	TRBV2
SVETVLGGVNTEAF	-	TRBV29-1
ASSTTVNTEAF	few	TRBV7-9
ASSELWDTQY	-	TRBV2
ASSALPGGAKDTQY	-	TRBV19
ASSHRTGSTDTQY	-	TRBV7-6
ASRQLAGGTYEQY	-	TRBV27
ASRAEIAGGGNEQF	-	TRBV27
AISESLKPEQF	many	TRBV10-3
AWGDRGTMAEAF	-	TRBV30
ASSPSTGRVDEQY	-	TRBV13
ASSTGSSYGYT	-	TRBV5-1